The clone carrying this T cell receptor beta chain was counted many times. Deletions cut 5 bases from V and 4 bases from J, with 18 bases between. Germline CDR1 is DFQATT and CDR2 is SNEGSKA (reference sequence). The CDR3 extends over 15 amino acids. The data are from a study of T-cell reconstitution after alpha-beta-depleted transplantation in children. Preparation of the TCRbeta library involved a method that used unique molecular identifiers. TCRdb independently ran MiXCR on the PCR reads; one entry per CDR3 protein. Of some 590,000 distinct CDR3 sequences listed, roughly a tenth were seen once; the top ten hold 4%.

The sequence was collected from a human donor who donated a stem cell graft to a child with acute myeloid leukemia. The V gene is TRBV20-1, the J gene TRBJ2-1; D is unclear. Sequenced here: PBMCs from the stem cell graft donor, sampled from the stem cell graft. The DNA for the CDR3 is TGCAGTGCTCGACCCTCCGGACGAGGATACAATGAGCAGTTCTTC. Protein: CSARPSGRGYNEQFF.